A single sample is the source of the 21 T cell receptor beta chains below, sequenced in a study of shared clonotypes between healthy human individuals. Here immunoSEQ multiplex PCR was the method, and the copy in TCRdb shows in-frame clones only, minus some. Here the sample spans nearly 1,000,000 clones, less than 85% being singletons. Sequenced material: memory CD4+ T cells sorted from blood. Subset specified: CD45RA-negative fraction. Receptor source: a young man in good health.

The chain carries TRBV5-1 and TRBJ2-5; the D gene is possibly TRBD2 (5 bases). This CDR3 region has 16 residues. The germline gives CDR1 SGHRS, CDR2 YFSETQ. Between the trimmed V and J ends, which lost 5 bases and 1 base, there was a span of 18 bases. The CDR3 region is CASSQNTGNFQETQYF. The CDR3 nucleotides read TGCGCCAGCAGTCAAAATACCGGGAACTTCCAAGAGACCCAGTACTTC. The full variable domain, completed using reference TRBV5-1 and TRBJ2-5, is KAGVTQTPRYLIKTRGQQVTLSCSPISGHRSVSWYQQTPGQGLQFLFEYFSETQRNKGNFPGRFSGRQFSNSRSEMNVSTLELGDSALYLCASSQNTGNFQETQYFGPGTRLLVL.

The sample holds a few counts of this clone. The chain uses TRBV9 and TRBJ1-4; 7 bases are a match to TRBD1. Germline assignment: CDR1 SGDLS and CDR2 YYNGEE. Losses at the gene ends were 3 bases for V and 4 bases for J; bases not matched to a gene: 6. The CDR3 runs to 15 residues. CDR3 coding DNA: TGTGCCAGCAGCGGGGGACAGCCGTTTAATGAAAAACTGTTTTTT. Its protein product is CASSGGQPFNEKLFF.

The chain uses TRBV18 and TRBJ1-1; D not certain. The germline gives CDR1 KGHSH, CDR2 LQKENI. Trimming cost V 2 bases and J 0 bases, with 10 bases left between them. The CDR3 totals 15 residues. Written as DNA, the CDR3 is TGTGCCAGCTCACCAGTGAGCCAAATGAACACTGAAGCTTTCTTT. Its protein is CASSPVSQMNTEAFF.

The genes are TRBV5-1 and TRBJ1-4; TRBD1 might be the D (6 bases). Germline loops: CDR1 SGHRS, CDR2 YFSETQ. This CDR3 has 14 residues. The V end was cut by 2 bases, the J end by 7 bases, with 12 bases between. The CDR3 DNA reads as TGCGCCAGCAGCTTTAACAGGGATGTTGAAAAACTGTTTTTT. Protein: CASSFNRDVEKLFF.

The chain uses TRBV30 and TRBJ2-7, with 7 bases identical to TRBD1. V was clipped by 0 bases and J by 6 bases; unmatched bases: 5. The germline V gene has CDR1 GTSNPN and CDR2 SVGIG (reference sequence). This CDR3 region has 13 residues. The CDR3 DNA follows: TGTGCCTGGAGTGTAAAGGGGGCTAGCGAGCAGTACTTC. This encodes CAWSVKGASEQYF. Supplemented by reference TRBV30 and TRBJ2-7, the full variable domain reads SQTIHQWPATLVQPVGSPLSLECTVEGTSNPNLYWYRQAAGRGLQLLFYSVGIGQISSEVPQNLSASRPQDRQFILSSKKLLLSDSGFYLCAWSVKGASEQYFGPGTRLTVT.

This clone was found once. The chain combines TRBV5-6 with TRBJ2-5; 7 nucleotides line up with TRBD2. The V and J ends lost 1 base and 2 bases, in that order; junction bases with no gene match: 2. This CDR3 spans 14 amino acids. Germline lookup yields CDR1 SGHDT and CDR2 YYEEEE. CDR3 DNA: TGTGCCAGCAGCTTGCGCGGGAGTCAAGAGACCCAGTACTTC. This gives the protein CASSLRGSQETQYF.

The chain recombines TRBV4-3 with TRBJ2-5; the D gene is possibly TRBD1 (6 bases). The J call is in doubt because the DNA end fits TRBJ2-7 better. The CDR3 extends over 15 amino acids. Germline values: CDR1 LGHNA, CDR2 YSLEER. CDR3 loop: CASSQDQGMRYEQYF. CDR3 in DNA: TGCGCCAGCAGCCAAGATCAGGGGATGAGGTACGAGCAGTACTTC.

The rearrangement uses TRBV6-1 and TRBJ2-7; D is unclear. Per the germline V gene, CDR1 is MNHNS and CDR2 is SASEGT. V lost 6 bases, J lost 2 bases, and 14 bases lay in between. The CDR3 sequence is 14 residues long. The CDR3 is CASSVGRVPYEQYF. The CDR3 DNA follows: TGTGCCAGCAGCGTAGGACGGGTTCCCTACGAGCAGTACTTC.

V is TRBV5-1 and J is TRBJ1-2; 10 bases line up with TRBD1. Germline CDR1 is SGHRS and CDR2 is YFSETQ. The CDR3 length is 16 residues. Trimming cost V 4 bases and J 8 bases; bases outside gene matches: 14. CDR3 loop: CASSGTGTGAAGGYTF. The CDR3 DNA reads TGCGCCAGCAGCGGGACCGGGACAGGGGCCGCCGGGGGCTACACCTTC. The full variable domain, in which reference TRBV5-1 and TRBJ1-2 provide the parts outside the CDR3, is KAGVTQTPRYLIKTRGQQVTLSCSPISGHRSVSWYQQTPGQGLQFLFEYFSETQRNKGNFPGRFSGRQFSNSRSEMNVSTLELGDSALYLCASSGTGTGAAGGYTFGSGTRLTVV.

The chain couples TRBV5-4 to TRBJ1-6, with 9 bases matching TRBD1. Trimming cost V 1 base and J 10 bases; bases outside gene matches: 6. The CDR3 sequence is 15 residues long. From germline, CDR1 is SGHNT and CDR2 YYREEE (reference sequence). CDR3 sequence (DNA): TGTGCCAGCAGCTTGCCCGGGACAGGGAAGTCACCCCTCCACTTT. It specifies CASSLPGTGKSPLHF.

The chain couples TRBV9 to TRBJ2-5; 11 bases are a match to TRBD1. CDR3 length: 14 amino acids. The junction had 4 bases not matched to a gene; V was cut back by 5 bases and J by 4 bases. The germline CDR1 and CDR2 sequences are SGDLS and YYNGEE. CDR3 residues: CASRSGTGGETQYF. The CDR3 coding sequence is TGTGCCAGCAGGTCCGGGACAGGGGGAGAGACCCAGTACTTC.

This clone was counted once. The chain joins TRBV30 to TRBJ2-7; no clear D. CDR3 length: 11 residues. The germline V gene encodes CDR1 GTSNPN and CDR2 SVGIG (reference sequence). Trimming took off 0 bases at V and 2 bases at J, with 2 bases between the two ends. The CDR3 sequence: CAWSVTYEQYF. CDR3 in DNA: TGTGCCTGGAGTGTGACCTACGAGCAGTACTTC.

The rearrangement links TRBV7-2 to TRBJ2-3, with D hard to call. V lost 1 base to trimming and J lost 1 base, with 9 bases between them. Germline-derived CDR1 and CDR2 are SGHTA and FQGNSA. The CDR3 runs to 15 residues. DNA of the CDR3: TGTGCCAGCAGCTTAGATTCTTACCGCACAGATACGCAGTATTTT. Its protein product is CASSLDSYRTDTQYF.

Note on this clone: Within the sample, other DNA sequences also encode this same CDR3. V and J are TRBV18 and TRBJ2-7, with 11 bases matching TRBD2. The trim removed 3 bases at V and 4 bases at J, leaving 5 bases unmatched. The CDR3 runs to 15 residues. Germline CDR1 is KGHSH and CDR2 is LQKENI. The DNA for the CDR3 is TGTGCCAGCTCACCTGCTAGCGGGGGGTCATACGAGCAGTACTTC. Amino acids: CASSPASGGSYEQYF.

CDR3 protein: CASSSPGLSNEQFF. DNA of the CDR3: TGTGCCAGCAGCTCACCGGGACTATCAAATGAGCAGTTCTTC. The rearrangement joins TRBV5-8 to TRBJ2-1, with 7 bases identical to TRBD2. V gave up 3 bases and J gave up 7 bases; unmatched junction bases: 7. The CDR3 totals 14 residues. Germline V lookup: CDR1 SGHTS, CDR2 YDEGEE.

J is TRBJ2-3 and V is TRBV5-1; 9 bases are a match to TRBD2. This CDR3 region has 16 residues. Germline V CDR1 and CDR2: SGHRS, YFSETQ. The trim removed 1 base at V and 4 bases at J, leaving 7 bases unmatched. The CDR3 DNA reads TGCGCCAGCAGCTTGATGACTAGCGGAGGCCCAGATACGCAGTATTTT. This translates into CASSLMTSGGPDTQYF.

At least ten counts were recorded for this clone. The V and J genes are TRBV27 and TRBJ1-1; 8 nucleotides agree with TRBD1. The V and J ends lost 3 bases and 11 bases, in that order; junction bases with no gene match: 5. Germline lookup yields CDR1 MNHEY and CDR2 SMNVEV (reference sequence). The CDR3 is made up of 12 amino acids. The CDR3 nucleotides read TGTGCCAGCAGTTTTGGACAGGGCGGCGCTTTCTTT. Its protein product is CASSFGQGGAFF.

The V and J genes are TRBV18 and TRBJ1-2, with TRBD1 as a possible D gene (6 bases). The CDR3 sequence is 14 residues long. V dropped 4 bases and J dropped 6 bases, with 15 bases sitting between them. CDR1 is KGHSH, CDR2 LQKENI, per germline. The DNA of the CDR3 is TGTGCCAGCTCACGCGACGTTAGGGGGGATGGCTACACCTTC. Its protein product is CASSRDVRGDGYTF. Variable domain in full (rest from reference TRBV18 and TRBJ1-2): NAGVMQNPRHLVRRRGQEARLRCSPMKGHSHVYWYRQLPEEGLKFMVYLQKENIIDESGMPKERFSAEFPKEGPSILRIQQVVRGDSAAYFCASSRDVRGDGYTFGSGTRLTVV.

The chain links TRBV27 to TRBJ1-1; D may be TRBD1 (6 bases). The germline V gene has CDR1 MNHEY and CDR2 SMNVEV (reference sequence). V lost 4 bases to trimming and J lost 0 bases, with 12 bases between them. The CDR3 extends over 15 amino acids. The chain's CDR3 is CASSSGQILNTEAFF. The CDR3 DNA sequence: TGTGCCAGCAGTTCAGGACAGATCTTGAACACTGAAGCTTTCTTT.

This chain joins TRBV7-8 and TRBJ1-2; a possible D gene is TRBD1 (6 bases). V was clipped by 1 base and J by 7 bases, with 10 bases between them. This CDR3 is 13 amino acids long. Per the germline V gene, CDR1 is SGHVS and CDR2 is FQNEAQ. DNA for the CDR3: TGTGCCAGCAGCTTAGGGGGGCGTTTTGGCTACACCTTC. It encodes CASSLGGRFGYTF. Using reference TRBV7-8 and TRBJ1-2 for the parts outside the CDR3, the full variable domain is GAGVSQSPRYKVAKRGQDVALRCDPISGHVSLFWYQQALGQGPEFLTYFQNEAQLDKSGLPSDRFFAERPEGSVSTLKIQRTQQEDSAVYLCASSLGGRFGYTFGSGTRLTVV.

The V and J genes are TRBV7-9 and TRBJ2-3; TRBD2 matches at 11 bases. Germline loops: CDR1 SEHNR, CDR2 FQNEAQ (reference sequence). The CDR3 contains 18 residues. Germline trimming cut 5 bases from V and 0 bases from J; bases unmatched to any gene: 10. CDR3: CASSGLAGGHLSTDTQYF. CDR3 sequence (DNA): TGTGCCAGCAGCGGGCTAGCGGGGGGACACCTTAGCACAGATACGCAGTATTTT.